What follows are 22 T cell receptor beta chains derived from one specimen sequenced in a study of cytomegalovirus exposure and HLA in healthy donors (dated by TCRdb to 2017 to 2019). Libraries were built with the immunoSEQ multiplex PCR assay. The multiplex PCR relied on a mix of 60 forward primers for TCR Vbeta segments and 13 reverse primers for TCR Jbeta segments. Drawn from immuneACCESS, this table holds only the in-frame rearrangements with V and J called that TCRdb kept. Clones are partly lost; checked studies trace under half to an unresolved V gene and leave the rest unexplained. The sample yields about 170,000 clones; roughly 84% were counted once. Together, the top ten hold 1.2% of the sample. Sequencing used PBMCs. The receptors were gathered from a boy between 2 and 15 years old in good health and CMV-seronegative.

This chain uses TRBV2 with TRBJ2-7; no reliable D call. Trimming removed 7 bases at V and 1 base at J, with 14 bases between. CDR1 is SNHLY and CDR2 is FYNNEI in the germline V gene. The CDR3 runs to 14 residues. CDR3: CASTYRSRSYEQYF. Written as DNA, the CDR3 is TGTGCCAGCACATACCGGTCCCGATCCTACGAGCAGTACTTC.

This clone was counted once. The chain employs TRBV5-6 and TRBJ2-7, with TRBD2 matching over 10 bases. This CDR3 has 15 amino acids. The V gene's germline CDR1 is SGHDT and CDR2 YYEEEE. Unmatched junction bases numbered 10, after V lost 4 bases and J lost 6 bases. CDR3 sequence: CASSSRLAGVREQYF. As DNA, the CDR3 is TGTGCCAGCAGCAGTCGACTAGCGGGCGTGCGCGAGCAGTACTTC.

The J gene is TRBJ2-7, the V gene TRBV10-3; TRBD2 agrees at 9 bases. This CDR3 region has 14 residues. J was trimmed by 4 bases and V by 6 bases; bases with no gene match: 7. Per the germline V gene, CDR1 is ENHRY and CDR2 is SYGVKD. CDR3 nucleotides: TGTGCCATCAGCCCCTCGCGGGAGGGTTACGAGCAGTACTTC. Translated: CAISPSREGYEQYF.

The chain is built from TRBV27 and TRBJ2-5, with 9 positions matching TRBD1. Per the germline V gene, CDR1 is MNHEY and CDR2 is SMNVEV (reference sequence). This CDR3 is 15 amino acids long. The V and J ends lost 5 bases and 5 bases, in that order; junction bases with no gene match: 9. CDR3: CASSLQGARLETQYF. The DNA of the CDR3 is TGTGCCAGCAGTCTACAGGGGGCGAGGTTGGAGACCCAGTACTTC.

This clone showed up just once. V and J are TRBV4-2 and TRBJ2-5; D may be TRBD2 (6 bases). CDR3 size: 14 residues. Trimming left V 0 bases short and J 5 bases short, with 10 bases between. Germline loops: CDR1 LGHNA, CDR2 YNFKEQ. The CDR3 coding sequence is TGTGCCAGCAGCCAAGATGTTGGGGGGGAGACCCAGTACTTC. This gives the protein CASSQDVGGETQYF.

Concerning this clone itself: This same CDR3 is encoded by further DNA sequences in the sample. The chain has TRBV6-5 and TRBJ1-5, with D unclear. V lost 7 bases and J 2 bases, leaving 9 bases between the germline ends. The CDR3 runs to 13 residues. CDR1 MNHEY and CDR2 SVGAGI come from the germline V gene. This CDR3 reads CASTPSGNQPQHF. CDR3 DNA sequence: TGTGCCAGCACCCCGTCTGGCAATCAGCCCCAGCATTTT.

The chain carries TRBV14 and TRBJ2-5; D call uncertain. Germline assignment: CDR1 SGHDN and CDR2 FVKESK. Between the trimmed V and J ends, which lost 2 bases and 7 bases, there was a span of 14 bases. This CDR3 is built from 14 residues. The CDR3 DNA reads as TGTGCCAGCAGCCAAACGCTCCCCTCCGGGACCCAGTACTTC. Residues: CASSQTLPSGTQYF.

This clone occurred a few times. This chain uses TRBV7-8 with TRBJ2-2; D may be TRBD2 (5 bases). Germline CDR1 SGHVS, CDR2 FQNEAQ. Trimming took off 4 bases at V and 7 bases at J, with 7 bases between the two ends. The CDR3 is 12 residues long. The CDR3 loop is CASSSTSGELFF. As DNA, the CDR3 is TGTGCCAGCAGCTCTACTAGCGGGGAGCTGTTTTTT.

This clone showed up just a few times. DNA of the CDR3: TGTGCCAGCAGTTTATTTGAGGGAGGGCGGCCCCAGCATTTT. It is translated as CASSLFEGGRPQHF. The J gene is TRBJ1-5, the V gene TRBV27; D ambiguous. Trimming cost V 1 base and J 9 bases, with 13 bases left between them. This CDR3 has 14 residues. Germline assignment: CDR1 MNHEY and CDR2 SMNVEV (reference sequence).

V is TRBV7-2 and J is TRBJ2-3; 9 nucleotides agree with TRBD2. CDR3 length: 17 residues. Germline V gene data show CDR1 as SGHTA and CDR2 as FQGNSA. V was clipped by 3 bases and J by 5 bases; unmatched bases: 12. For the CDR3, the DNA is TGTGCCAGCAGCTTCGATCGCCGTAGGCGGGGGGGAGATACGCAGTATTTT. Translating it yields CASSFDRRRRGGDTQYF.

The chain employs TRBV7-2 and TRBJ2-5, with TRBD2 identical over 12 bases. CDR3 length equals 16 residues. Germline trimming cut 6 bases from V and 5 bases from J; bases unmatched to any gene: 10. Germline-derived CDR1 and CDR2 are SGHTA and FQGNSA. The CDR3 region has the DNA TGTGCCAGCAGGGGATCTAGCGGGGGGGCTAGGGAGACCCAGTACTTC. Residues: CASRGSSGGARETQYF. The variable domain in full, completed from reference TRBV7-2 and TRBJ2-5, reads GAGVSQSPSNKVTEKGKDVELRCDPISGHTALYWYRQSLGQGLEFLIYFQGNSAPDKSGLPSDRFSAERTGGSVSTLTIQRTQQEDSAVYLCASRGSSGGARETQYFGPGTRLLVL.

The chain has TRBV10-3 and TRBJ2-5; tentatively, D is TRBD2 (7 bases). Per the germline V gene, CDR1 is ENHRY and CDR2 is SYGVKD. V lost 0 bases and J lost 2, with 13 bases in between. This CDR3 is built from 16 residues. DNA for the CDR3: TGTGCCATCAGTGAGTCGCAGGGGACTATACAAGAGACCCAGTACTTC. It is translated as CAISESQGTIQETQYF.

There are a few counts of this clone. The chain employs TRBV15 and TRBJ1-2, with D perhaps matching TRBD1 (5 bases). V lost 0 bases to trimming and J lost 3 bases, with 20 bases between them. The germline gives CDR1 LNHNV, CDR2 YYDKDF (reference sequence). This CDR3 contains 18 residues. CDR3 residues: CATSREGAGVGVHYGYTF. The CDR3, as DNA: TGTGCCACCAGCAGAGAAGGGGCAGGAGTGGGTGTGCACTATGGCTACACCTTC. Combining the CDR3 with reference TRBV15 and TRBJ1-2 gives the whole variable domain DAMVIQNPRYQVTQFGKPVTLSCSQTLNHNVMYWYQQKSSQAPKLLFHYYDKDFNNEADTPDNFQSRRPNTSFCFLDIRSPGLGDTAMYLCATSREGAGVGVHYGYTFGSGTRLTVV.

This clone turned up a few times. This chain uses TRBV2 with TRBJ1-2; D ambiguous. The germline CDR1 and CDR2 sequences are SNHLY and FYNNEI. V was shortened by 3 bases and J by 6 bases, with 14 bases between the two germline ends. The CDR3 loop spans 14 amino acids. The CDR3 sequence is CASSDIGGADGYTF. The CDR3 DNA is TGTGCCAGCAGTGATATAGGAGGCGCGGATGGCTACACCTTC.

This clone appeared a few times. DNA for the CDR3: TGTGCCAGCAGGCTTGGGGGCGGGAATGAAAAACTGTTTTTT. It translates to CASRLGGGNEKLFF. This chain links TRBV7-9 with TRBJ1-4, with D possibly matching TRBD1 (6 bases). The CDR3 spans 14 residues. Germline CDR1 reads SEHNR; CDR2 reads FQNEAQ (reference sequence). The ends were cut back, 6 bases at V and 5 bases at J, with 13 bases in the middle.

This chain's CDR3 is CASSLAGGYTEAFF. Written as DNA, the CDR3 is TGTGCCAGCAGCTTGGCCGGGGGATACACTGAAGCTTTCTTT. V gene TRBV5-5 combines with J gene TRBJ1-1; D possibly corresponds to TRBD1 (5 bases). CDR1 SGHKS and CDR2 YYEKEE come from the germline V gene (reference sequence). The V end lost 0 bases, the J end lost 3 bases, and 9 bases lay between the germline ends. This CDR3 is built from 14 residues.

CDR3 in amino acids: CASSPTGTSPQETQYF. In DNA form, the CDR3 reads TGTGCCAGCTCCCCGACCGGGACTAGCCCCCAAGAGACCCAGTACTTC. J is TRBJ2-5 and V is TRBV18; 9 bases are a match to TRBD2. The V gene's germline CDR1 is KGHSH and CDR2 LQKENI. The length of the CDR3 is 16 residues. The V gene end was trimmed by 6 bases and the J gene end by 1 base; junction bases not matched to a gene: 9.

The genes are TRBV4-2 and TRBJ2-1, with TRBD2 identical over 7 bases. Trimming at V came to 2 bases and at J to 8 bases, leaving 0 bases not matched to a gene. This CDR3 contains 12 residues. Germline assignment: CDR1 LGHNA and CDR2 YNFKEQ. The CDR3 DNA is TGTGCCAGCAGCCAAACTAGCGATGAGCAGTTCTTC. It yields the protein CASSQTSDEQFF.

Here the CDR3 reads CASSLGAGGGHNEQFF. The CDR3 DNA is TGCGCCAGCAGCTTGGGAGCGGGAGGGGGTCACAATGAGCAGTTCTTC. V usage is TRBV5-1 and J usage is TRBJ2-1; 10 bases fit TRBD2. The CDR3 has 16 amino acids. Germline-derived CDR1 and CDR2 are SGHRS and YFSETQ. With V trimmed by 0 bases and J by 5 bases, 5 bases remained unmatched. The entire variable domain, with the rest obtained from reference TRBV5-1 and TRBJ2-1, is as follows: KAGVTQTPRYLIKTRGQQVTLSCSPISGHRSVSWYQQTPGQGLQFLFEYFSETQRNKGNFPGRFSGRQFSNSRSEMNVSTLELGDSALYLCASSLGAGGGHNEQFFGPGTRLTVL.

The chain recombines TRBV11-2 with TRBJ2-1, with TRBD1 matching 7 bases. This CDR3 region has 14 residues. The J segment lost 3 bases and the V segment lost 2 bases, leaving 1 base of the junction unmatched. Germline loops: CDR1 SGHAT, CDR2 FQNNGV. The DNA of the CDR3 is TGTGCCAGCAGCTTACGGGACAGCTACAATGAGCAGTTCTTC. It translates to CASSLRDSYNEQFF.

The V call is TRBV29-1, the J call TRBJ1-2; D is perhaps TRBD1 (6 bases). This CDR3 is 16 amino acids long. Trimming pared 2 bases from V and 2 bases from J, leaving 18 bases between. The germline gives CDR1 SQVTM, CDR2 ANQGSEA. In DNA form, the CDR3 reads TGCAGCGTTGAATCTTATAGTGGGGGCTCGAACTATGGCTACACCTTC. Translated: CSVESYSGGSNYGYTF.

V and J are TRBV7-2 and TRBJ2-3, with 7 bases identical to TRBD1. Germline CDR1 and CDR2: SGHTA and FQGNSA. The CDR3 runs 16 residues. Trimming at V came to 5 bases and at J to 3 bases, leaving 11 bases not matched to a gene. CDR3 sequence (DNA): TGTGCCAGCAGCCCCCAGACAGGGTTGATTACAGATACGCAGTATTTT. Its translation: CASSPQTGLITDTQYF.